This TCR beta chain comes out of a study of PD-1 blockade in classical Hodgkin lymphoma. General study findings and limits: There remain no defined causes for the repertoire differences, which possibly reflect disease activity or prior therapy. When nivolumab was started under 1 year after ASCT, patients were excluded.

Relapse after autologous stem cell transplantation occurred in every patient, and brentuximab vedotin exposure varied. V gave up 5 bases and J gave up 9 bases; unmatched junction bases: 8. This CDR3 contains 14 residues. Germline V gene data show CDR1 as LNHNV and CDR2 as YYDKDF (reference sequence). Comment on this clone: The antigen remains undetermined.

Libraries were prepared by immunoSEQ multiplex PCR; TCRdb keeps only in-frame clonotypes and omits some of them. This table holds 40,000 or so clones, 76% found once. Sample: peripheral blood mononuclear cells (PBMCs), taken at baseline. The chain combines TRBV15 with TRBJ2-7; TRBD1 matches 12 bases. The receptor was isolated from a human donor with classical Hodgkin lymphoma. The CDR3: CATSRGTGGFGQYF. Written as DNA, the CDR3 is TGTGCCACCAGCCGCGGGACAGGGGGCTTCGGGCAGTACTTC.